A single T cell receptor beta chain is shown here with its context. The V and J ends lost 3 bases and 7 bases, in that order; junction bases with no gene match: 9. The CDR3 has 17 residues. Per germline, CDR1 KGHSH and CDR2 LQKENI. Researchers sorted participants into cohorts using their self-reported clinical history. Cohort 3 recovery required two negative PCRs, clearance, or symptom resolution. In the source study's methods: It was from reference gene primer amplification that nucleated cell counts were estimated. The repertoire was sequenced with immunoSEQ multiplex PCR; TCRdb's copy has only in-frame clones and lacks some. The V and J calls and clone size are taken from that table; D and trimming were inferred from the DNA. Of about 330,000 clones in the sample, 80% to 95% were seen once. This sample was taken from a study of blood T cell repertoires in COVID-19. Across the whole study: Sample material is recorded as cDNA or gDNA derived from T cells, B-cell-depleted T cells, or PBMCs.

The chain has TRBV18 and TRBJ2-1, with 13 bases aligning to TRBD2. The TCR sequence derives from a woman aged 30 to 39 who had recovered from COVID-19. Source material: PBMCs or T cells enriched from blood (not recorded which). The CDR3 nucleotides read TGTGCCAGCTCACCCGGGACTAGCGGGGCATGGGGAAATGAGCAGTTCTTC. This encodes CASSPGTSGAWGNEQFF.